The clone carrying this TCR beta chain came up a few times. The antigen remains undetermined. The sample originates from a study of post-analysis software for immune sequencing data. Study details: Relapsing-remitting, secondary progressive and progressive-relapsing multiple sclerosis courses were included. Study conclusions and caveats: Multiple sclerosis was associated with a significant reduction in normalized Chao1 diversity relative to controls. By F measure, strong co-clustering occurred among samples prepared in the same batch.

Prepared TCR beta cDNA libraries contained unique molecular identifiers. T cells numbering about 0.9 to 11 million yielded around 500,000 cDNA molecules. MiXCR, run by TCRdb on the PCR reads, gives a single entry per CDR3 protein. The sample lists about 800,000 distinct CDR3 sequences, 30% occurring once. This TCR came from a girl aged 10 to 17 with multiple sclerosis. The sequenced sample consisted of blood.

The CDR3 here is CSATGGPLNYGYTF. CDR3 sequence (DNA): TGCAGTGCTACAGGGGGCCCTTTGAACTATGGCTACACCTTC. This chain joins TRBV20-1 and TRBJ1-2; 8 nucleotides match TRBD1. With V trimmed by 4 bases and J by 2 bases, 6 bases remained unmatched. Per the germline V gene, CDR1 is DFQATT and CDR2 is SNEGSKA (reference sequence). The CDR3 covers 14 residues.